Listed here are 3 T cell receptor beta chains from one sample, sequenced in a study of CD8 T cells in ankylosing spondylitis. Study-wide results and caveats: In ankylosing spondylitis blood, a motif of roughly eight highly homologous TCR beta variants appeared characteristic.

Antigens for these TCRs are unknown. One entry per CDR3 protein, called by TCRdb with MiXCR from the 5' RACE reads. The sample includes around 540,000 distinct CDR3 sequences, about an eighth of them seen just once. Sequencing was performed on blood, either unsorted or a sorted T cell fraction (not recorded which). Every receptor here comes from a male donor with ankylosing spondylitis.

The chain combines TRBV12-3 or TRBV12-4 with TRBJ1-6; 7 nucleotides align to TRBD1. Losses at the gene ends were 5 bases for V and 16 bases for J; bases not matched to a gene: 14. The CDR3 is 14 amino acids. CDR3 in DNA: TGTGCCAGCAGTCCGACAGGGTTTGTAAATCATCTCCACTTT. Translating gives CASSPTGFVNHLHF.

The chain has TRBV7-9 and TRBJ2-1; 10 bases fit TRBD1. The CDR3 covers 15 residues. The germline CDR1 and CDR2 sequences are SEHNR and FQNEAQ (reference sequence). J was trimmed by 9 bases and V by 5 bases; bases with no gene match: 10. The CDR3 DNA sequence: TGTGCCAGCAGCCCTTCGGGACAGGGGTTCGGTGAGCAGTTCTTC. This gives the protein CASSPSGQGFGEQFF.

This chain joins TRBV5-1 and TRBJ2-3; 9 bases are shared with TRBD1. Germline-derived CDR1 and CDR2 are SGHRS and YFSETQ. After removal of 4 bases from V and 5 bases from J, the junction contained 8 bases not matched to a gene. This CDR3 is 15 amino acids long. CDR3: CASSKGDRDKDTQYF. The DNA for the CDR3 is TGCGCCAGCAGCAAAGGGGACAGGGACAAAGATACGCAGTATTTT. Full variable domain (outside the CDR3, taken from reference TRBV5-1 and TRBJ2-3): KAGVTQTPRYLIKTRGQQVTLSCSPISGHRSVSWYQQTPGQGLQFLFEYFSETQRNKGNFPGRFSGRQFSNSRSEMNVSTLELGDSALYLCASSKGDRDKDTQYFGPGTRLTVL.